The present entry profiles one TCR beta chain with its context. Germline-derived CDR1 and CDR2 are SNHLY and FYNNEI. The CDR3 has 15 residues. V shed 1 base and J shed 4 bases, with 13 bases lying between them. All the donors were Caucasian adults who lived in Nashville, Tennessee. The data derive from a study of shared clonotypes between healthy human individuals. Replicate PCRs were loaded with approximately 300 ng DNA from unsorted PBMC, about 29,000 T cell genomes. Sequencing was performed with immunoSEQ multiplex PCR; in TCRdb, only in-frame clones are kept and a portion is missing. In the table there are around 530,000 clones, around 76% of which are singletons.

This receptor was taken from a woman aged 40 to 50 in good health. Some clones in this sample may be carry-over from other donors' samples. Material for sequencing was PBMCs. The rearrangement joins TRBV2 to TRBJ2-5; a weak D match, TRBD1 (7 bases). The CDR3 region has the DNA TGTGCCAGCAGTGAAGAGGCAGGGGGAGGAGAGACCCAGTACTTC. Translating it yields CASSEEAGGGETQYF.